This T cell receptor (beta chain) was found in a study of T cell responses to AZD1222 COVID-19 vaccine. This table comes from immunoSEQ multiplex PCR, and its TCRdb copy is limited to in-frame clones, with some not included. The repertoire consists of around 140,000 clones, with approximately 90% occurring once and the leading ten covering 1% to 1.4%. Turning to this clone: Its specificity is not known.

Points from the study as a whole: Two AZD1222 administrations were followed by greater Spike-specific TCR breadth and depth. The study found vaccine-associated CD4 TCRs spanning spike, dominant at 160-218 and 743-854. The repertoires were collected only after the peak T cell response. Unmutated variant regions are reportedly targeted by nearly half of spike-specific TCRs.

V shed 4 bases and J shed 0 bases, with 17 bases lying between them. Germline V lookup: CDR1 SGDLS, CDR2 YYNGEE. The CDR3 is made up of 16 amino acids. The rearrangement links TRBV9 to TRBJ2-7; D is unresolved. The sequence came from an adult who received the AZD1222 COVID-19 vaccine. Here the sequenced sample was peripheral blood, taken 28 days after the second AZD1222 dose. The CDR3 coding sequence is TGTGCCAGCAGCCCTAATCCCATTACGAGCTCCTACGAGCAGTACTTC. Protein: CASSPNPITSSYEQYF.